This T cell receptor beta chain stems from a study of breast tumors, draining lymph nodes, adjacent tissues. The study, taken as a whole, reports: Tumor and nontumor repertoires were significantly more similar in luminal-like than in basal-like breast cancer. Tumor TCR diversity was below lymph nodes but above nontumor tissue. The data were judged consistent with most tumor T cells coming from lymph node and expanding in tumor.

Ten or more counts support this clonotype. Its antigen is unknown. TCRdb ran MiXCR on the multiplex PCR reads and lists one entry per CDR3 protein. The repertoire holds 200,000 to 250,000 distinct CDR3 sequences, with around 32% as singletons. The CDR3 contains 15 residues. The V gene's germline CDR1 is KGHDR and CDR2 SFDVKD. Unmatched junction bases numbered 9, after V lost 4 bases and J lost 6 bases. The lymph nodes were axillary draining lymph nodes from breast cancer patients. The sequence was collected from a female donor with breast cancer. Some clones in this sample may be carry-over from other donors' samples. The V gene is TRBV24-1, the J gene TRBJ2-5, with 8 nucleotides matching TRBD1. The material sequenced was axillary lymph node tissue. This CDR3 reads CATSEPDRDRQTQYF. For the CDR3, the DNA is TGTGCCACCAGTGAACCGGACAGGGATCGGCAGACCCAGTACTTC.